This T cell receptor beta chain was captured in a study of response to subunit inactivated influenza vaccine. The V end lost 7 bases, the J end lost 7 bases, and 32 bases lay between the germline ends. Germline CDR1 and CDR2: DFQATT and SNEGSKA (reference sequence). This CDR3 has 18 residues. This clonotype was seen a handful of times. Its antigen is not known. Study-level points and caveats: The study's authors posited that every seasonal influenza vaccination enlists few new T cells.

TCRdb fed the RT-PCR reads into MiXCR, producing one record per CDR3 protein. The table shows 650,000 to 850,000 distinct CDR3 sequences, with approximately 15% occurring only once. The sequencing used PBMCs from blood, collected 14 to 15 days before vaccination. The TCR originated in a man between 50 and 59 years old who received an inactivated influenza vaccine. The rearrangement joins TRBV20-1 to TRBJ2-1, with D tentatively TRBD2 (6 bases). CDR3 in DNA: TGCAGTGTCCCCGAGCTGCTAGGGCGGGGTCTAGCGCTTAATGAGCAGTTCTTC. It codes for CSVPELLGRGLALNEQFF.